Each of the 20 T cell receptor beta chains below was sequenced from the same sample in a study of response to subunit inactivated influenza vaccine. TCRdb called the RT-PCR reads again in MiXCR, with one record for every CDR3 protein. The sample gives around 480,000 distinct CDR3 sequences, 10% to 11% of which show up once; over 9.5% is in the top ten. Material: PBMCs from blood, obtained about 40 days after vaccination. The receptors come from a man aged 45 to 65 who received an inactivated influenza vaccine.

The chain combines TRBV5-1 with TRBJ2-4; 11 positions match TRBD1. The CDR3 extends over 17 amino acids. The germline V gene has CDR1 SGHRS and CDR2 YFSETQ. Unmatched junction bases numbered 6, after V lost 2 bases and J lost 2 bases. The CDR3 DNA is TGCGCCAGCAGCTTCGCCGGGACAGGGGGATCCAAAAACATTCAGTACTTC. Its protein is CASSFAGTGGSKNIQYF.

This clonotype was recorded a few times. The DNA for the CDR3 is TGTGCCAGCAGGCGCCGGACGGGCGGGAGTACAGATACGCAGTATTTT. Residues: CASRRRTGGSTDTQYF. The chain has TRBV6-1 and TRBJ2-3; 7 bases line up with TRBD2. Losses at the gene ends were 6 bases for V and 3 bases for J; bases not matched to a gene: 12. Looked up from germline, CDR1 is MNHNS and CDR2 is SASEGT. The CDR3 totals 16 residues.

The chain links TRBV27 to TRBJ2-2; D is ambiguous. In germline, CDR1 is MNHEY, CDR2 SMNVEV (reference sequence). Trimming removed 8 bases at V and 5 bases at J, with 12 bases between. The CDR3 consists of 13 residues. The CDR3 protein is CASSTVWTGELFF. The CDR3 bases are TGTGCCAGCTCTACGGTGTGGACCGGGGAGCTGTTTTTT.

The genes are TRBV20-1 and TRBJ2-2, with 7 nucleotides matching TRBD2. This CDR3 region has 16 residues. Germline trimming cut 5 bases from V and 9 bases from J; bases unmatched to any gene: 18. CDR1 and CDR2 from the germline V gene are DFQATT and SNEGSKA (reference sequence). The CDR3 DNA is TGCAGTGCTCAGGGAGGGAGGGACTACCGGCCCCGGGAGCTGTTTTTT. Its protein is CSAQGGRDYRPRELFF.

This clonotype was counted a few times. The J gene is TRBJ2-2, the V gene TRBV5-1; D might be TRBD1 or TRBD2, each matching 5 bases. CDR3 length: 14 residues. V was shortened by 7 bases and J by 0 bases, with 10 bases between the two germline ends. In germline, CDR1 is SGHRS, CDR2 YFSETQ. CDR3 bases: TGCGCCAGCCGGGACCGTACGAACACCGGGGAGCTGTTTTTT. It specifies CASRDRTNTGELFF.

The chain uses TRBV5-1 and TRBJ2-2, with D maybe TRBD2 (7 bases). V lost 3 bases and J lost 1, with 16 bases in between. The CDR3 has 17 residues. Per germline, CDR1 SGHRS and CDR2 YFSETQ. The CDR3 sequence is CASSSNRAGQNTGELFF. The CDR3 region has the DNA TGCGCCAGCAGCTCAAACCGAGCGGGACAGAACACCGGGGAGCTGTTTTTT.

This chain links TRBV12-3 or TRBV12-4 with TRBJ2-1; tentatively, D is TRBD2 (7 bases). This CDR3 contains 18 residues. Trimming cost V 3 bases and J 6 bases, with 24 bases left between them. CDR3 sequence: CASSFVARGPYKRNEQFF. The CDR3, as DNA: TGTGCCAGCAGTTTTGTGGCGCGGGGGCCCTACAAACGCAATGAGCAGTTCTTC.

The chain employs TRBV20-1 and TRBJ1-5; 10 nucleotides line up with TRBD1. Germline V CDR1 and CDR2: DFQATT, SNEGSKA (reference sequence). The CDR3 has 14 residues. V lost 6 bases, J lost 7 bases, and 9 bases stayed unmatched. The CDR3 sequence: CSATRDRGRQPQHF. The CDR3, as DNA: TGCAGTGCCACCCGGGACAGGGGTAGACAGCCCCAGCATTTT.

This clonotype was counted ten times or more. V is TRBV12-3 or TRBV12-4 and J is TRBJ1-5; D call uncertain. The CDR3 covers 13 residues. V was pared by 6 bases and J by 7 bases, with 13 bases between. CDR3 sequence (DNA): TGTGCCAGCAGCCTCTCTACGTGGCAGCCCCAGCATTTT. Translating it yields CASSLSTWQPQHF.

The chain recombines TRBV4-2 with TRBJ2-7; TRBD2 matches at 10 bases. V lost 1 base, J lost 3 bases, and 3 bases stayed unmatched. Germline loops: CDR1 LGHNA, CDR2 YNFKEQ. CDR3 length: 15 amino acids. The CDR3 coding sequence is TGTGCCAGCAGCCAAGTCGCTAGCGGGGGCTACGAGCAGTACTTC. This encodes CASSQVASGGYEQYF.

This clonotype was seen more than once but under ten times. The J gene is TRBJ2-1, the V gene TRBV20-1, with 9 bases lining up with TRBD1. V shed 5 bases and J 6 bases; nucleotides not matched to a gene: 11. The germline gives CDR1 DFQATT, CDR2 SNEGSKA (reference sequence). The CDR3 runs to 15 residues. The chain's CDR3 is CSAQGRDRGFNEQFF. The CDR3 bases are TGCAGTGCTCAAGGACGTGACAGGGGGTTCAATGAGCAGTTCTTC.

The chain is built from TRBV10-2 and TRBJ1-2; the match to TRBD1 covers 7 bases. CDR3 size: 12 residues. Germline V gene sequence: CDR1 WSHSY, CDR2 SAAADI. The V gene end was trimmed by 11 bases and the J gene end by 4 bases; junction bases not matched to a gene: 7. The CDR3 region is CAAPGTAYGYTF. CDR3 nucleotides: TGCGCCGCCCCCGGGACAGCCTATGGCTACACCTTC.

This clonotype was detected a few times. The chain carries TRBV5-1 and TRBJ2-2; 7 bases align to TRBD2. This CDR3 comprises 15 residues. V shed 7 bases and J 5 bases; nucleotides not matched to a gene: 11. Germline V CDR1 and CDR2: SGHRS, YFSETQ. The CDR3 region has the DNA TGCGCCAGCGCCAAAGGCGCGGGGGAAACCGGGGAGCTGTTTTTT. This codes for CASAKGAGETGELFF.

This clonotype has ten or more counts. The chain joins TRBV6-2 or TRBV6-3 to TRBJ2-1; maybe TRBD1 (5 bases). Germline V gene lookup returns CDR1 MNHEY and CDR2 SVGEGT. V was shortened by 7 bases and J by 9 bases, with 22 bases between the two germline ends. The CDR3 extends over 15 amino acids. The CDR3 loop reads CASKITPPGAGEQFF. The CDR3 nucleotides are TGTGCCAGCAAAATCACCCCCCCTGGGGCTGGTGAGCAGTTCTTC.

This rearrangement joins TRBV7-2 to TRBJ2-3; D possibly matches TRBD1 or TRBD2 (5 bases each). The germline gives CDR1 SGHTA, CDR2 FQGNSA. Trimming removed 5 bases at V and 4 bases at J, with 13 bases between. The CDR3 length is 14 residues. This CDR3 is CASSQPRGADTQYF. CDR3 coding DNA: TGTGCCAGCAGCCAACCCCGAGGGGCAGATACGCAGTATTTT.

This clonotype appeared a few times. The chain joins TRBV20-1 to TRBJ2-1; unclear D gene. Per the germline V gene, CDR1 is DFQATT and CDR2 is SNEGSKA (reference sequence). The V gene lost 0 bases and the J gene lost 4 bases, with 7 bases spanning the gap. The CDR3 is made up of 13 amino acids. CDR3 in amino acids: CSARDRAYNEQFF. The DNA of the CDR3 is TGCAGTGCTAGAGATCGGGCATACAATGAGCAGTTCTTC.

At least ten counts were recorded for this clonotype. The rearrangement joins TRBV20-1 to TRBJ2-5; 7 bases line up with TRBD1. CDR3 size: 14 residues. V shed 8 bases and J 6 bases; nucleotides not matched to a gene: 15. The V gene's germline CDR1 is DFQATT and CDR2 SNEGSKA (reference sequence). DNA for the CDR3: TGCAGTTCCGTGCCCGGGACAGCCTCCAAGACCCAGTACTTC. Residues: CSSVPGTASKTQYF.

This clonotype has just a few counts. The CDR3 protein is CSARYDSDEAFF. Written as DNA, the CDR3 is TGCAGTGCTAGATACGACAGCGATGAAGCTTTCTTT. The V gene is TRBV20-1, the J gene TRBJ1-1; tentatively, D is TRBD1 (5 bases). Germline-derived CDR1 and CDR2 are DFQATT and SNEGSKA (reference sequence). This CDR3 contains 12 residues. V was trimmed by 2 bases and J by 7 bases, leaving 11 bases between them.

The chain is built from TRBV11-2 and TRBJ2-1; 14 bases line up with TRBD2. The CDR3 runs to 19 residues. The junction had 10 bases not matched to a gene; V was cut back by 5 bases and J by 1 base. From germline, CDR1 is SGHAT and CDR2 FQNNGV. The CDR3, as DNA: TGTGCCAGCAGCACGCGACTAGCGGGAGGGCCGGTATCCTACAATGAGCAGTTCTTC. Translation gives CASSTRLAGGPVSYNEQFF. The full variable domain, its missing parts supplied by reference TRBV11-2 and TRBJ2-1, is EAGVAQSPRYKIIEKRQSVAFWCNPISGHATLYWYQQILGQGPKLLIQFQNNGVVDDSQLPKDRFSAERLKGVDSTLKIQPAKLEDSAVYLCASSTRLAGGPVSYNEQFFGPGTRLTVL.

This clonotype occurred many times. The chain recombines TRBV20-1 with TRBJ2-1; 9 bases map to TRBD2. Trimming at V came to 1 base and at J to 5 bases, leaving 6 bases not matched to a gene. The CDR3 covers 15 residues. Looked up from germline, CDR1 is DFQATT and CDR2 is SNEGSKA (reference sequence). This CDR3 is CSARVSQRGDNEQFF. Written as DNA, the CDR3 is TGCAGTGCTAGAGTCTCCCAGCGGGGGGACAATGAGCAGTTCTTC.